This T cell receptor (beta chain) was observed in a study of cytomegalovirus exposure and HLA in healthy donors. Whole-study context: T cells numbering about 179 million yielded some 120 million unique TCR beta sequences in an earlier analysis. Notes on the study in general: For most subjects, TCR beta sequences were reported to predict HLA-A and HLA-B alleles with accuracy. For most TCR beta V segments, an earlier analysis put the productive rate at about 87% or about 30% of the time. The listing of roughly 160 TCR beta chains classed them as cytomegalovirus-associated.

A multiplex PCR was run with 60 Vbeta primers and 13 Jbeta primers. Data came from immunoSEQ multiplex PCR; TCRdb stores just in-frame clones and leaves some out. This sample yields 110,000 to 150,000 clones, of which about 75% are seen a single time; about 1.7% belongs to the top ten. Of note for this clone: The antigen is not known.

With V trimmed by 6 bases and J by 1 base, 3 bases remained unmatched. The V gene's germline CDR1 is SGHNT and CDR2 YYREEE (reference sequence). This CDR3 has 13 amino acids. This chain uses TRBV5-4 with TRBJ1-1; 7 bases fit TRBD1. The specimen sequenced was PBMCs. This TCR was sampled from a woman aged 30 to 39 in good health and CMV-seronegative. The CDR3 spells CASMRTGNTEAFF. Here the CDR3 DNA reads TGTGCCAGCATGCGGACAGGGAACACTGAAGCTTTCTTT.